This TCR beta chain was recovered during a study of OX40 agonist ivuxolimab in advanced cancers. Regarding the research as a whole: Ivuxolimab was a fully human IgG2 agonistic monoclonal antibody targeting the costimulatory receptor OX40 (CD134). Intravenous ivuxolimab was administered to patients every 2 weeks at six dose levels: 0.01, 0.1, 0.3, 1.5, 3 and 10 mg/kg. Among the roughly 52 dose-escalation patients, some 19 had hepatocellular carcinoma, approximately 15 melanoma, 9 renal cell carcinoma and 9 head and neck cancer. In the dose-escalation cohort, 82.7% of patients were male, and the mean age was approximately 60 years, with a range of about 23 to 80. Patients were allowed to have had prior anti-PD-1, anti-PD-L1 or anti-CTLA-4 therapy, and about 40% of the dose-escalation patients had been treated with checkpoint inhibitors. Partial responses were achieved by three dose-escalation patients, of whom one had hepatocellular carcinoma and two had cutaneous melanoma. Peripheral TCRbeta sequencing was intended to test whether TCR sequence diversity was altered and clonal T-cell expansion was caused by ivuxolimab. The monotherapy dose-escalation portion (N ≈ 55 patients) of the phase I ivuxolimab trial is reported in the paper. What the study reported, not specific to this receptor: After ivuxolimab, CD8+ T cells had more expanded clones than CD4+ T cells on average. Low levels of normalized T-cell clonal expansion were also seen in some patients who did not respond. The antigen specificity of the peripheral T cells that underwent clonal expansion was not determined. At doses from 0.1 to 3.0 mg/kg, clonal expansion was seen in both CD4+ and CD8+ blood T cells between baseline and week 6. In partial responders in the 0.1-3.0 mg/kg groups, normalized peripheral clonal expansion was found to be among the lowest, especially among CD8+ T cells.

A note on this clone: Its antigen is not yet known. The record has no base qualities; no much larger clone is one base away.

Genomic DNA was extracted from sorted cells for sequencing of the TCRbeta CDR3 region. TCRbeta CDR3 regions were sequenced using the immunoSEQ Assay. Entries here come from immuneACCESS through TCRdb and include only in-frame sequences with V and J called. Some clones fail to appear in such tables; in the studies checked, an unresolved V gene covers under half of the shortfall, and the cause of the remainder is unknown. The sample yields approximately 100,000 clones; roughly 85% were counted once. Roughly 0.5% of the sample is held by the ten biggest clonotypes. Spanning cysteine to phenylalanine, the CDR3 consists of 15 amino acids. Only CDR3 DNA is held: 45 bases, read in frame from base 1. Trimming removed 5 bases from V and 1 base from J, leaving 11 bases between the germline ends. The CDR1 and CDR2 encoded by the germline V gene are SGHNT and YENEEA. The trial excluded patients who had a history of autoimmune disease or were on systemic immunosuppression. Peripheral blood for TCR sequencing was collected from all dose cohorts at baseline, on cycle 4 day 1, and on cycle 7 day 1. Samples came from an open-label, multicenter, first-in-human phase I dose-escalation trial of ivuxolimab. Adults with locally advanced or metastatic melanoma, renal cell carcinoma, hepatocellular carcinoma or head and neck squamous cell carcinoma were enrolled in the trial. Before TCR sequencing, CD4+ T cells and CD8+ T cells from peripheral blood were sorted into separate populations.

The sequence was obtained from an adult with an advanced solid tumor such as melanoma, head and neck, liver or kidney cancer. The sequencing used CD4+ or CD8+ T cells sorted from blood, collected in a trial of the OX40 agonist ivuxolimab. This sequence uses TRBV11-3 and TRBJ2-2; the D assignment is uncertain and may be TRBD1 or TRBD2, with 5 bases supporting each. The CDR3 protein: CASSPGALNTGELFF. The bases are TGTGCCAGCAGCCCCGGGGCCTTGAACACCGGGGAGCTGTTTTTT.